This TCR beta chain was profiled in a study of T cells after yellow fever vaccination. Whole-study findings and limits: Detected again after the booster were most primary-vaccination clones, at about 96% CD4 and about 90% CD8. Some clonotypes were seen in both the CD4 and the CD8 compartments. These made up a small share and likely arose from convergent recombination.

In this sample, this clonotype turned up many times. Antigen unknown. UMIs were added to TCR cDNA along with a universal primer site when it was made by 5'RACE template switching. MiXCR, run by TCRdb on the 5' RACE reads, gives a single entry per CDR3 protein. The data hold tens of thousands of distinct CDR3 sequences, with approximately 8% observed a single time. Here the sequenced sample was CD8+ T cells sorted from PBMCs, taken 15 days after the yellow fever booster vaccination. This sequence originates from a man under 40 who received the YFV17D yellow fever vaccine.

The DNA for the CDR3 is TGTGCCAGCAGCGCGGGGGCGGATAATTCACCCCTCCACTTT. It is translated as CASSAGADNSPLHF. The rearrangement links TRBV9 to TRBJ1-6; D perhaps matches TRBD1 (6 bases). V lost 3 bases, J lost 5 bases, and 9 bases lay in between. The germline V gene has CDR1 SGDLS and CDR2 YYNGEE. The CDR3 is 14 residues long.